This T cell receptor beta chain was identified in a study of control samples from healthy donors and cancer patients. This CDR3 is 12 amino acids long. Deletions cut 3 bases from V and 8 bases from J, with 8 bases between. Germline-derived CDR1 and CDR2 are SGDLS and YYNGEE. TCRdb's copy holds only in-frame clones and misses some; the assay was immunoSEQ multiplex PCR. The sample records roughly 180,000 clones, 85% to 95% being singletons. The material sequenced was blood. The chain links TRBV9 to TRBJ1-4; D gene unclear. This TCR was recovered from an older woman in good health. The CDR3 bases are TGTGCCAGCAGCGGGTATGAGGAAAAACTGTTTTTT. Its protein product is CASSGYEEKLFF.